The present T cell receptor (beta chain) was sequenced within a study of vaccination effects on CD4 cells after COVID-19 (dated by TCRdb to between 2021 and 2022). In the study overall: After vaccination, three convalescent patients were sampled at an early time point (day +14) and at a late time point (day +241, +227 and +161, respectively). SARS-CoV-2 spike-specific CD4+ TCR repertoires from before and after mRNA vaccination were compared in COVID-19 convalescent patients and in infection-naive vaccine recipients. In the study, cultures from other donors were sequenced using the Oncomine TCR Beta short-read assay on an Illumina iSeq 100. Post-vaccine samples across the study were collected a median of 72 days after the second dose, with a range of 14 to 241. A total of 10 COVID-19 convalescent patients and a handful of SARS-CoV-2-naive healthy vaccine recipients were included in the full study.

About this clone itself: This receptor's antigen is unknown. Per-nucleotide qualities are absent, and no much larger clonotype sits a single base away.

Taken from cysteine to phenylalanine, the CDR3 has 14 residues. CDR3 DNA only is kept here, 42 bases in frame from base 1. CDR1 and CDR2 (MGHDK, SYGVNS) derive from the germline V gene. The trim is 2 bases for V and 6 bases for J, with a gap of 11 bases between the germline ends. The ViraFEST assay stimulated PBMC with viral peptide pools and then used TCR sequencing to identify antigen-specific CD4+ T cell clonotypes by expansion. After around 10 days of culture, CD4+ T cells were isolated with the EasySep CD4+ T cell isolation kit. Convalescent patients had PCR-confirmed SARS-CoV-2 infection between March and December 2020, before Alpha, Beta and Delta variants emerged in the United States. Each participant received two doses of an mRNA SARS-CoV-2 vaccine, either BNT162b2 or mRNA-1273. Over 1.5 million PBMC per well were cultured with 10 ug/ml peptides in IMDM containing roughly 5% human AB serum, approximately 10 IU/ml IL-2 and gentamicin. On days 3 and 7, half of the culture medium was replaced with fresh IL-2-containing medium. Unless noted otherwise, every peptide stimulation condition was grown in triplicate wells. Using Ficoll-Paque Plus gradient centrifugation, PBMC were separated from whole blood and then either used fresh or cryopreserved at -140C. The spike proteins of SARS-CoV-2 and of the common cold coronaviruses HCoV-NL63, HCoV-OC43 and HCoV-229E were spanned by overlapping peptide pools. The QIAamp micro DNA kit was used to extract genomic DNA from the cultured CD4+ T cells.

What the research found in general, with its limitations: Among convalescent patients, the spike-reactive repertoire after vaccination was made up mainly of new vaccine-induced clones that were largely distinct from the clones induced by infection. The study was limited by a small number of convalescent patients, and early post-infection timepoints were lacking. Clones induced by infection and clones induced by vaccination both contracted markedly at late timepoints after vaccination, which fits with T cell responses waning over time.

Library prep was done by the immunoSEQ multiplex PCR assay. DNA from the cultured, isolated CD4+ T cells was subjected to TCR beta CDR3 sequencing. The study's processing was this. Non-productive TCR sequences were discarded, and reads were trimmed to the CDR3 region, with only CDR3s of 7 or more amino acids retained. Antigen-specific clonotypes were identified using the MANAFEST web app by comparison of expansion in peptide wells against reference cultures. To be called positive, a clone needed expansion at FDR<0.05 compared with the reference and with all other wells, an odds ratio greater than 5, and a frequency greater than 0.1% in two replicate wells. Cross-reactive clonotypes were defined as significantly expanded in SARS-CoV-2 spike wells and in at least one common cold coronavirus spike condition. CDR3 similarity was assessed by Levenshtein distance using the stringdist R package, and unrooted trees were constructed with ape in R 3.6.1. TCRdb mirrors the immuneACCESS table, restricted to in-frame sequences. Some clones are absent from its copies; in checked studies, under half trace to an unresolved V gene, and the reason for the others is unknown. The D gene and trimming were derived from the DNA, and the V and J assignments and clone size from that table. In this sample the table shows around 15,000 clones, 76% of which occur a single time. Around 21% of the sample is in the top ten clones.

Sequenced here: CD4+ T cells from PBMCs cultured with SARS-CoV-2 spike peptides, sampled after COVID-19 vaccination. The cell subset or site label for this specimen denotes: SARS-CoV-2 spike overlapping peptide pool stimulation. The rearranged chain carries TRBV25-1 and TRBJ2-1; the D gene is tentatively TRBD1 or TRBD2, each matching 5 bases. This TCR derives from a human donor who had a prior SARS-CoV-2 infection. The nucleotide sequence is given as TGTGCCAGCAGTGAACCCGGGACGGTCAATGAGCAGTTCTTC. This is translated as CASSEPGTVNEQFF.